Included here is one TCR beta chain sequence, with context. The sample belongs to a study of T cells after posttransplantation cyclophosphamide. The table came from immunoSEQ multiplex PCR; TCRdb's copy has only in-frame clones and leaves some out. Of more than 3,000 clones listed, 85% to 95% were seen once; the top ten hold around 0.58%. The CDR3 covers 15 residues. The V gene lost 4 bases and the J gene lost 1 base, with 14 bases spanning the gap. Germline-derived CDR1 and CDR2 are MGHRA and YSYEKL. J is TRBJ2-7 and V is TRBV4-1; possible D gene TRBD2, 6 bases. Sequencing used naive CD4+ T cells sorted from PBMCs. The receptor was derived from a man aged 45-65 years. CDR3 nucleotide sequence: TGCGCCAGCAGCCGACCGGGGACTCTTTCCTACGAGCAGTACTTC. It is translated as CASSRPGTLSYEQYF.